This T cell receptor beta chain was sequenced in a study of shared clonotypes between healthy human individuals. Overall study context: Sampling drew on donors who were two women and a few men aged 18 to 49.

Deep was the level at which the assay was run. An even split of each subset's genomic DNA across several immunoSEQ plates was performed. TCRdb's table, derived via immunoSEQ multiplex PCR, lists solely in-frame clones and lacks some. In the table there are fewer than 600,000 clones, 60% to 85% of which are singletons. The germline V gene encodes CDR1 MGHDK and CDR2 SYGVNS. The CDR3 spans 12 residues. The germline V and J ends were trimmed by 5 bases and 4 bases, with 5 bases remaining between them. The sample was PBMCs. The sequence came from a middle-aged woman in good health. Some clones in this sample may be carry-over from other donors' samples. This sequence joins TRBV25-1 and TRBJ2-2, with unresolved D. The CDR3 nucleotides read TGTGCCAGCAGTTTTGGCACCGGGGAGCTGTTTTTT. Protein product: CASSFGTGELFF.